These 7 T cell receptor beta chains share one sample of origin, sequenced in a study of cytotoxic CD8 clonotypes in ibrutinib-treated CLL. Data came from immunoSEQ multiplex PCR; TCRdb stores just in-frame clones and leaves some out. The sample yields more than 150,000 clones, approximately 72% seen once. This material consisted of PBMCs, taken after 24 months of ibrutinib treatment. Receptor source: a human donor with chronic lymphocytic leukemia.

The J gene is TRBJ1-2, the V gene TRBV7-2, with TRBD1 matching 8 bases. Trimming removed 5 bases from V and 7 bases from J; junction bases left unmatched: 9. The germline gives CDR1 SGHTA, CDR2 FQGNSA. CDR3 size: 14 residues. The CDR3, as DNA: TGTGCCAGCAGCCCCGTTTCAGGGGGCTCTGGCTACACCTTC. Translation gives CASSPVSGGSGYTF.

This clone was observed a handful of times. The rearrangement joins TRBV5-1 to TRBJ2-2; no definite D call. The CDR3 is 15 residues long. Germline CDR1 reads SGHRS; CDR2 reads YFSETQ. V shed 0 bases and J shed 1 base, with 7 bases lying between them. CDR3 nucleotides: TGCGCCAGCAGCTTGGCGGTGTGGAACACCGGGGAGCTGTTTTTT. Residues: CASSLAVWNTGELFF.

By its share, this clone is medium-sized. The CDR3 coding sequence is TGTGCCAGCAGTGCAGGGAACACCGGGGAGCTGTTTTTT. Translated, it gives CASSAGNTGELFF. The gene calls are TRBV6-4 and TRBJ2-2; unclear D gene. The germline gives CDR1 MRHNA, CDR2 SNTAGT. Trimming stripped 4 bases from V and 1 base from J, with 4 bases between. This CDR3 spans 13 amino acids.

The CDR3 protein is CASSLGTGGNQPQHF. DNA of the CDR3: TGTGCCAGCAGCTTGGGGACAGGGGGTAATCAGCCCCAGCATTTT. This chain joins TRBV5-4 and TRBJ1-5, with 10 bases aligning to TRBD1. The germline CDR1 and CDR2 sequences are SGHNT and YYREEE (reference sequence). This CDR3 region has 15 residues. Trimming took 0 bases from V and 4 from J; bases not matched to a gene: 1.

This clone showed up just once. This chain connects TRBV19 to TRBJ1-1, with D unclear. Trimming cost V 1 base and J 4 bases, with 10 bases left between them. CDR1 is LNHDA and CDR2 is SQIVND in the germline V gene (reference sequence). The CDR3 consists of 14 residues. The CDR3 region is CASSIGGPGTEAFF. For the CDR3, the DNA is TGTGCCAGTAGTATAGGAGGACCGGGCACTGAAGCTTTCTTT.

The V gene is TRBV28, the J gene TRBJ1-5, with D perhaps matching TRBD1 (6 bases). V lost 8 bases and J lost 0, with 14 bases in between. The CDR3 spans 15 residues. The germline CDR1 and CDR2 sequences are MDHEN and SYDVKM. In DNA, the CDR3 is TGTGCCAGCCTCCAGAACAGGGATAGCAATCAGCCCCAGCATTTT. It is translated as CASLQNRDSNQPQHF. The full variable domain, completed using reference TRBV28 and TRBJ1-5, is DVKVTQSSRYLVKRTGEKVFLECVQDMDHENMFWYRQDPGLGLRLIYFSYDVKMKEKGDIPEGYSVSREKKERFSLILESASTNQTSMYLCASLQNRDSNQPQHFGDGTRLSIL.

This chain links TRBV11-2 with TRBJ1-2; D is perhaps TRBD1 (5 bases). Germline CDR1 is SGHAT and CDR2 is FQNNGV. The V gene lost 4 bases and the J gene lost 2 bases, with 8 bases spanning the gap. This CDR3 is built from 13 residues. CDR3 protein: CASSSTVNYGYTF. The CDR3 DNA follows: TGTGCCAGCAGCTCGACAGTAAACTATGGCTACACCTTC.